Below are 4 T cell receptor beta chains sequenced from a single sample in a study of regulatory T cells in long-lasting Graves disease. Construction of TCR beta libraries relied on iRepertoire HTBI primers and on Arm-PCR targeting CDR3 regions. TCRdb itself ran the multiplex PCR reads through MiXCR, one entry per CDR3 protein. The table lists some 450,000 distinct CDR3 sequences, 15% to 20% of them singletons. Time point here: newly diagnosed GD, antithyroid drugs for less than 3 months. There was RNA extracted from PBMCs, and the TCR library was made from it. This same sample was also part of a study on T cells in Graves' hyperthyroidism and ophthalmopathy.

Sequences were derived from peripheral blood mononuclear cells (PBMCs), sampled at new diagnosis, from a patient treated with antithyroid drugs. These TCRs come from a woman aged 25 to 39 with Graves disease.

The gene calls are TRBV27 and TRBJ2-7, with 7 bases aligning to TRBD2. CDR1 and CDR2 (germline): MNHEY, SMNVEV (reference sequence). V was clipped by 3 bases and J by 3 bases; unmatched bases: 8. The CDR3 consists of 15 residues. The CDR3 DNA is TGTGCCAGCAGTTTGTCTGCGGGAGTGGTCTACGAGCAGTACTTC. Residues: CASSLSAGVVYEQYF.

This clonotype was picked up many times. V is TRBV3-1 and J is TRBJ2-2, with TRBD2 matching over 8 bases. Germline loops: CDR1 LGHDT, CDR2 YNNKEL (reference sequence). This CDR3 spans 16 amino acids. Trimming at V came to 0 bases and at J to 7 bases, leaving 7 bases not matched to a gene. CDR3 sequence (DNA): TGTGCCAGCAGCCAAGAAAGGACGGCGGGGGGCGGGGAGCTGTTTTTT. Protein: CASSQERTAGGGELFF.

This clonotype was seen more than once but under ten times. The rearrangement joins TRBV24-1 to TRBJ2-1, with 14 bases matching TRBD2. The CDR3 extends over 16 amino acids. Germline V lookup: CDR1 KGHDR, CDR2 SFDVKD. The V segment lost 8 bases and the J segment 5 bases; nucleotides outside the gene matches: 7. The CDR3 coding sequence is TGTGCCACCACCGGGACTAGCGGGAGAGACCACAATGAGCAGTTCTTC. It yields the protein CATTGTSGRDHNEQFF.

This clonotype was seen repeatedly, ten times or more. The V call is TRBV28, the J call TRBJ2-7, with D perhaps matching TRBD1 (5 bases). The germline V gene encodes CDR1 MDHEN and CDR2 SYDVKM. The CDR3 is made up of 12 amino acids. The V and J ends lost 7 bases and 5 bases respectively, with 12 bases between them. The chain's CDR3 is CASTPGRDEQYF. The CDR3 region has the DNA TGTGCCAGCACTCCGGGCAGGGACGAGCAGTACTTC.